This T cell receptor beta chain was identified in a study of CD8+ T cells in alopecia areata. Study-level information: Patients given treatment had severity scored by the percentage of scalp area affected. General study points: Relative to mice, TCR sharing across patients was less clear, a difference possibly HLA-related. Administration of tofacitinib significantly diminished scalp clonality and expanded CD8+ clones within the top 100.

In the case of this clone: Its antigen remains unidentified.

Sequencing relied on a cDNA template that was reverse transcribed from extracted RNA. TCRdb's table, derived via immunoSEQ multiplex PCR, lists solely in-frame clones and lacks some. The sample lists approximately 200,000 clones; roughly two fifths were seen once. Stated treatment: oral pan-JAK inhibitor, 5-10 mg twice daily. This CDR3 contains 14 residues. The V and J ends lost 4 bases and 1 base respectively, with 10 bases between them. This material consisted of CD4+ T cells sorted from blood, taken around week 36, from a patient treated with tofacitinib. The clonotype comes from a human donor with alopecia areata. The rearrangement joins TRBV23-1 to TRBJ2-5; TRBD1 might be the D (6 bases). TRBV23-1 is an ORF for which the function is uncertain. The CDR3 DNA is TGCGCCAGCAGTCCCCGACAGGCCCAAGAGACCCAGTACTTC. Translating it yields CASSPRQAQETQYF.